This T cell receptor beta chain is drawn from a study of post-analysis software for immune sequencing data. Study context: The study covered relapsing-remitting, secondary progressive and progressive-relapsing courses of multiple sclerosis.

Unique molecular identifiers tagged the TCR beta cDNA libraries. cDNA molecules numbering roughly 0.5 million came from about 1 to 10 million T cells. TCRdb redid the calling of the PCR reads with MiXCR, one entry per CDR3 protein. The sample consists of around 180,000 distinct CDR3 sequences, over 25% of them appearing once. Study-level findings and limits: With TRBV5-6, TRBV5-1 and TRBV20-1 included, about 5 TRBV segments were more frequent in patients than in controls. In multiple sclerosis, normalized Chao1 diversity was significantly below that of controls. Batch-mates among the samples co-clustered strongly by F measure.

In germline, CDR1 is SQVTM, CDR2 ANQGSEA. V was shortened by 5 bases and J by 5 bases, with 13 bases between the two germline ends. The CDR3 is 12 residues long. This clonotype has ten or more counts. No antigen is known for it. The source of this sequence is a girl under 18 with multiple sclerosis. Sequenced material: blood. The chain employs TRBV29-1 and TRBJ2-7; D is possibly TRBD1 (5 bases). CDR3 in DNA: TGCAGCGTTCTGGCAGGGTTCCACGAGCAGTACTTC. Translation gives CSVLAGFHEQYF.